This section outlines one TCR beta chain sequence together with its context. What it recognizes is unknown. Libraries of TCR beta came from iRepertoire HTBI primers plus Arm-PCR of CDR3 regions. One entry per CDR3 protein results from TCRdb running MiXCR on the multiplex PCR reads. The table lists hundreds of thousands of distinct CDR3 sequences, 30% of them singletons. These data belong to a study of regulatory T cells in long-lasting Graves disease. On the study more broadly: Persistent cases took antithyroid drugs over 5 years and stayed TSH receptor antibody positive.

Study results and caveats: Persistent patients shared more public clonotypes (about 2,700) than newly diagnosed patients (around 910).

Time point specified: persistent/refractory GD, antithyroid drugs over 5 years with positive TRAb. Researchers made the TCR library from RNA that was extracted from PBMCs. This sample comprised peripheral blood mononuclear cells (PBMCs), obtained when the disease was refractory, from a patient treated with antithyroid drugs. The origin of this receptor is a female donor with Graves disease.

DNA for the CDR3: TGTGCCAGCAGTTTATCGGGGACTAGCGGGAGTTCCTACGAGCAGTACTTC. The encoded protein is CASSLSGTSGSSYEQYF. The J gene is TRBJ2-7, the V gene TRBV12-3 or TRBV12-4; 14 bases line up with TRBD2. This CDR3 has 17 residues. Losses at the gene ends were 2 bases for V and 1 base for J; bases not matched to a gene: 4.